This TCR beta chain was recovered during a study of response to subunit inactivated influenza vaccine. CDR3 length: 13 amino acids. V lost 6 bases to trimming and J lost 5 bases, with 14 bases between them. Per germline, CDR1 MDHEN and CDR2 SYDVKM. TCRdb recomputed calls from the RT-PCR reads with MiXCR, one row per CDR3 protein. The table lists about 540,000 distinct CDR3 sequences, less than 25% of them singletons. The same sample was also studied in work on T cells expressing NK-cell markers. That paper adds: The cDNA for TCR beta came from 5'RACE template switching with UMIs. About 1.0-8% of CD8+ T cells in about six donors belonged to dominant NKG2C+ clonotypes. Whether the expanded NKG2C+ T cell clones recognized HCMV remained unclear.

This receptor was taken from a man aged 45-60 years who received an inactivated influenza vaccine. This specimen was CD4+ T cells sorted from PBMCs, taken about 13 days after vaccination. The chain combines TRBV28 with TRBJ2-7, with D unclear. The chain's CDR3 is CASSRLSGHEQYF. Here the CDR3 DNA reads TGTGCCAGCAGCCGCCTAAGTGGTCACGAGCAGTACTTC.